This T cell receptor (beta chain) was profiled in a study of vaccination and CD4 T cells after COVID-19 (dated by TCRdb to the early 2020s). For context, the study as a whole: Six males and four females were included in the convalescent cohort, with two Hispanic individuals, seven Caucasians, two Asians and one multiracial person represented. Each participant got two doses of either the Pfizer-BioNTech BNT162b2 vaccine (n=8) or the Moderna mRNA-1273 vaccine (n=2). Post-COVID blood samples were collected from convalescent patients a median of roughly 100 days after diagnosis, with a range of about 35 to 180 days. Post-vaccine blood samples were collected a median of around 10 weeks after the second vaccine dose, ranging from roughly 12 to 241 days. Culture stimuli were overlapping spike peptide pools from SARS-CoV-2 and from the common cold coronaviruses HCoV-NL63, HCoV-OC43 and HCoV-229E. Control cultures used a CEFX viral epitope pool as positive control, an HIV-1 Nef peptide pool as negative control, or no peptide. The spike-specific CD4+ TCR repertoire was compared before and after mRNA vaccination in fewer than eleven COVID-19 convalescent patients and several infection-naive healthy vaccine recipients.

The investigation overall reported the following: Among convalescent patients, a median about 90% of the SARS-CoV-2-reactive clones seen after vaccination appeared only after vaccination, which suggests priming specific to the vaccine. Only a relatively small number of convalescent patients were included in the study, and early timepoints following natural infection were not analyzed. Although the median number of SARS-CoV-2-reactive clonotypes went up from roughly 23 after infection to about 38 after vaccination, the increase was not significant. Of the vaccine-specific clones found in convalescent patients, nearly all (304 of 307) were mono-reactive for SARS-CoV-2 spike instead of being cross-reactive with common cold coronaviruses.

This clonotype was counted a single time. Its antigen remains undetermined. The record has no base qualities; no much larger clone is one base away. One read represents weak support. Receptors were amplified or captured by PCR. At the Johns Hopkins FTIC core, DNA from the cultured CD4+ T cells underwent TCR sequencing with the Oncomine TCR Beta short-read assay. The QIAamp micro DNA kit was used to extract genomic DNA from the cultured CD4+ T cells. Oncomine TCR Beta libraries from cultured CD4+ T cells were pooled with unique dual indexes and sequenced on an Illumina iSeq 100. On the authors' methods: Non-productive sequences were filtered out, and CDR3s that did not start with C, did not end with F or W, or were shorter than 7 amino acids were discarded. Antigen-specific clonotypes were identified with the MANAFEST web application by comparing peptide-stimulated wells with reference and other culture wells. To be called positive, a clone needed an FDR below 0.05, an odds ratio above 5, and a productive frequency above 0.1% in at least two of three replicate wells. A clonotype was classed as cross-reactive if the clonotype showed significant expansion both in SARS-CoV-2 spike wells and in at least one common cold coronavirus spike condition. Levenshtein distances (stringdist) and unrooted phylogenetic trees (ape) in R version 3.6.1 were used to assess CDR3 homology. TCRdb passed the public sequencing reads through fastp at Q25 and MiXCR, retaining productive beta sequences. Rows matching on CDR3 protein sequence are summarized as one entry with the most common DNA and genes. TCRdb, not the original authors, processed these V and J calls. The sample profile shows approximately 20,000 distinct CDR3 sequences; around 38% of them were found once. The ten largest clones represent about 27% of the sample.

What the treatment or condition label conveys for this sample: roughly 11-day PBMC culture with coronavirus spike peptide pools or control peptides (ViraFEST assay). To expand antigen-specific T cells with peptide pools and then pick out the expanded clonotypes through TCR sequencing, the study relied on the ViraFEST assay. Negative nucleocapsid antibody tests taken both before and after vaccination confirmed that the healthy vaccine recipients had no prior SARS-CoV-2 infection. Each well held two million PBMCs cultured with about 9.8 ug/ml peptide pools in IMDM containing around 5% human AB serum and roughly 10 IU/ml IL-2. On days 3 and 7, half of the culture medium was replaced with fresh IL-2-containing medium. After approximately 11 days of culture, CD4+ T cells were isolated by negative selection with the EasySep CD4+ T cell isolation kit. Ficoll-Paque Plus gradient centrifugation was used to isolate PBMCs from whole blood, and the isolated PBMCs were then either used fresh or cryopreserved at -140C. Each culture condition was generally run in triplicate wells.

The clonotype comes from a human donor who received a COVID-19 vaccine. Sample: CD4+ T cells from blood, cultured in vitro, taken before SARS-CoV-2 vaccination.

The DNA sequence is TGTGCCAGTAGTACCGGAAATAGCAATCAGCCCCAGCATTTT. Its coded protein is CASSTGNSNQPQHF. The chain employs TRBV19 and TRBJ1-5; the D gene cannot be resolved reliably. Taken from the germline V gene (reference sequence), the CDR1 and CDR2 loops are LNHDA and SQIVND. Spanning cysteine to phenylalanine, the CDR3 consists of 14 amino acids. The sequence is cut down to CDR3 DNA, 42 bases in frame from base 1. V and J are truncated by 4 bases and 0 bases respectively, leaving an intervening sequence of 7 bases.